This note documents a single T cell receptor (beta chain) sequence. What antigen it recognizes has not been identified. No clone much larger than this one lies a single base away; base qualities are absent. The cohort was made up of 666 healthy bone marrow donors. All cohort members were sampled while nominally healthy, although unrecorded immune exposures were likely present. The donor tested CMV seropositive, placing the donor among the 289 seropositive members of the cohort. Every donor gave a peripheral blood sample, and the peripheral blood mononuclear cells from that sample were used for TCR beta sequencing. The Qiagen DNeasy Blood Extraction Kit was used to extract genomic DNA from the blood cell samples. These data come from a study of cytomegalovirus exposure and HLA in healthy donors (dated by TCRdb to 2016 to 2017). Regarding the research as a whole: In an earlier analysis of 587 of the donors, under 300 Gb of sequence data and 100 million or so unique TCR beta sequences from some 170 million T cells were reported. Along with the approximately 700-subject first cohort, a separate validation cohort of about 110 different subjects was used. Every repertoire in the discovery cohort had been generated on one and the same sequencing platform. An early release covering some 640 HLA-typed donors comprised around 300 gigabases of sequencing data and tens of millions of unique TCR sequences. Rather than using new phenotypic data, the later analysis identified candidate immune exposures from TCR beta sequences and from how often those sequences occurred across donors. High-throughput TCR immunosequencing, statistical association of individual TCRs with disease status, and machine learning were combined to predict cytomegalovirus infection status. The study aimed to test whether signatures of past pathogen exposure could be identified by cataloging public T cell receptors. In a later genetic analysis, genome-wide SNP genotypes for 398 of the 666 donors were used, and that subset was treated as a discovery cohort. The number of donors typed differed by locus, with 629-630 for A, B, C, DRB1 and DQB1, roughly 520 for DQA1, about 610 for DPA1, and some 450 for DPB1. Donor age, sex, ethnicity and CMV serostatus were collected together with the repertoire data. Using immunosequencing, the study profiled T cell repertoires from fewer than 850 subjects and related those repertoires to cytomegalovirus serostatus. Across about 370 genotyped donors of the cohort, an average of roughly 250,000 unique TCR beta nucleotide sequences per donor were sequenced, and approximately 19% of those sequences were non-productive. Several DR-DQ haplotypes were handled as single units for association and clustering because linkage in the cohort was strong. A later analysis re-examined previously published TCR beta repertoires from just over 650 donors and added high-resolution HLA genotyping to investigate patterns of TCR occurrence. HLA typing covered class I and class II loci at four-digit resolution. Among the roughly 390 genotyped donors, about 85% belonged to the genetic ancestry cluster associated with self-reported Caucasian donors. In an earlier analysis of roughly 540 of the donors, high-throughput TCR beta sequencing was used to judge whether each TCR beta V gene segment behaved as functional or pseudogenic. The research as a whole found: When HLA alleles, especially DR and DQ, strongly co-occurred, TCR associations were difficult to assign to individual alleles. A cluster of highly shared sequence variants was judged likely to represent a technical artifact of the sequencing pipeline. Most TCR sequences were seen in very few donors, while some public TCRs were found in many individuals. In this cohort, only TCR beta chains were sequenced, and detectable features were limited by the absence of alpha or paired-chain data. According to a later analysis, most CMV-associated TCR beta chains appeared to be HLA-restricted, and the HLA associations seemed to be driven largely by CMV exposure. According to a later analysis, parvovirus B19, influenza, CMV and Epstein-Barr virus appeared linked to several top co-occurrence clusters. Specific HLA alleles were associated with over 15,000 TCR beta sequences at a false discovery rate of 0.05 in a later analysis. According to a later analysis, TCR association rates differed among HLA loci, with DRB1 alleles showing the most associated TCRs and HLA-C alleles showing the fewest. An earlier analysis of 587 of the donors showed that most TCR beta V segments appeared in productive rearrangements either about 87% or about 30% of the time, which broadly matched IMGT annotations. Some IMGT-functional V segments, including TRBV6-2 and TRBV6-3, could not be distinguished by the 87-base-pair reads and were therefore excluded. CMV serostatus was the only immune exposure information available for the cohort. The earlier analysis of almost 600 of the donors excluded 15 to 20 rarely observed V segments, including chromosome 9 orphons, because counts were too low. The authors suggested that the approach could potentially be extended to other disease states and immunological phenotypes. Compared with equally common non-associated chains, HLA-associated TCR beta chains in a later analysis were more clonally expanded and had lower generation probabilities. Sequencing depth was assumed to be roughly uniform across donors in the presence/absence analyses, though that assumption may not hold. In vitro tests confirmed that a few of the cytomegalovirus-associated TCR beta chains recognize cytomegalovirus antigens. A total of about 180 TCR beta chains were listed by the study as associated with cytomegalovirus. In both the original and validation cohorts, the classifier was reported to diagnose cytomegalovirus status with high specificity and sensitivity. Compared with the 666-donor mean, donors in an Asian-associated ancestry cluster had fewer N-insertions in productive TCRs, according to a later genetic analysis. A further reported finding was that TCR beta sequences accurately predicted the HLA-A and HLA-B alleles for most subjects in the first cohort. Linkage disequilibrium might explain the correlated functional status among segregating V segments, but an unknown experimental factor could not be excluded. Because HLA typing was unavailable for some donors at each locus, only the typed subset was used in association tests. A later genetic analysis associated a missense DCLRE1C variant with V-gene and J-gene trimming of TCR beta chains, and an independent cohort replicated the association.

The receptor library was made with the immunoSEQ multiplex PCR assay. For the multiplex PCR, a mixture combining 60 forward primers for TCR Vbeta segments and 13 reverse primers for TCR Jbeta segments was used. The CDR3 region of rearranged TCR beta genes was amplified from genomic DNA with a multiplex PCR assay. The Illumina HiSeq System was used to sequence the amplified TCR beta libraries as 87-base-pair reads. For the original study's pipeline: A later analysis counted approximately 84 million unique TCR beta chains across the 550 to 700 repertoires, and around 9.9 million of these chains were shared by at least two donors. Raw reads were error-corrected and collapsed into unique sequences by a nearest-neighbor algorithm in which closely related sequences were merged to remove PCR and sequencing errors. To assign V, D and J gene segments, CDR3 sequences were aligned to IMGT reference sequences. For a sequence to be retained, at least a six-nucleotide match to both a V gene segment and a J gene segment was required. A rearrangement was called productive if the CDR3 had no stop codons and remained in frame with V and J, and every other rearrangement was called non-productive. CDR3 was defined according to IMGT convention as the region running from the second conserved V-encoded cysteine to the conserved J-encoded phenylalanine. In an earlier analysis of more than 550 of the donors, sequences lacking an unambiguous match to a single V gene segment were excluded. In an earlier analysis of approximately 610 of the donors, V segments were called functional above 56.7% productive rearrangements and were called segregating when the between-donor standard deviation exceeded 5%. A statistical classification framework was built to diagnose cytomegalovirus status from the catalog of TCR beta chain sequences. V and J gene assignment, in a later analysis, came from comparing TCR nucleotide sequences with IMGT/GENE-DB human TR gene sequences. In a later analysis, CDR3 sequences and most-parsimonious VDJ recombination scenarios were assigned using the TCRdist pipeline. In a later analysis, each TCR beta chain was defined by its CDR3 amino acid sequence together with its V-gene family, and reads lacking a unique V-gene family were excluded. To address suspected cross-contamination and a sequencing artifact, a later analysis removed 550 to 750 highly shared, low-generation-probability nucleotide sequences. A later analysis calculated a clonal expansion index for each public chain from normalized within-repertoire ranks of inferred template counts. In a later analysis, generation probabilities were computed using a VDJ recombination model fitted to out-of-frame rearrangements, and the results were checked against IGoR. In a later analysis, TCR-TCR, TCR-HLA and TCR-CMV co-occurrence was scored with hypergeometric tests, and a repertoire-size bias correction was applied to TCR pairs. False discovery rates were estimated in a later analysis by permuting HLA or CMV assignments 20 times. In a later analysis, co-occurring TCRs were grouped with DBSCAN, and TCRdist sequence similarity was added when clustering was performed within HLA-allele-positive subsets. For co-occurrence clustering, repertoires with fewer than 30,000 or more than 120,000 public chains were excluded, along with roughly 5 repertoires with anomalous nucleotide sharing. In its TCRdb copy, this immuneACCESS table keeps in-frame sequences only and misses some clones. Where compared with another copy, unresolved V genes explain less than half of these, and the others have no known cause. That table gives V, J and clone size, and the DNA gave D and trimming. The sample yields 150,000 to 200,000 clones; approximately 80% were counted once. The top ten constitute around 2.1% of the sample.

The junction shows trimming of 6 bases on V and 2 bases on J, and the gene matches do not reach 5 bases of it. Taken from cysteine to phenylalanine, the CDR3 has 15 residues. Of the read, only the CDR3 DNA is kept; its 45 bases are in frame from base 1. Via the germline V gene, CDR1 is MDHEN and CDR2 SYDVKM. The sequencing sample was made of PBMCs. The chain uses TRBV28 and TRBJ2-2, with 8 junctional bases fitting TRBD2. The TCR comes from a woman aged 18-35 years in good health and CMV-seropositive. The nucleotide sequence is TGTGCCAGCAGCAGCGGGAGTTTCAACACCGGGGAGCTGTTTTTT. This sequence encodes CASSSGSFNTGELFF. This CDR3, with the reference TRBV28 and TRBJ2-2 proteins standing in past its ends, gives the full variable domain DVKVTQSSRYLVKRTGEKVFLECVQDMDHENMFWYRQDPGLGLRLIYFSYDVKMKEKGDIPEGYSVSREKKERFSLILESASTNQTSMYLCASSSGSFNTGELFFGEGSRLTVL.